The present T cell receptor (beta chain) was sequenced within a study of sequential checkpoint blockade in melanoma. Study-wide background: Both treatment sequences were followed by maintenance nivolumab. TCRβ was sequenced from DNA of about a hundred pretreatment tumors.

This clone has only a few counts. Its antigen is not known. Only in-frame clones appear in the TCRdb table, and some are missing; sequencing was by immunoSEQ multiplex PCR. The table has 9,000 to 13,000 clones, about 30% seen once. Treatment denoted: randomized to nivolumab then ipilimumab (arm A) or the reverse (arm B). Whole-study results and caveats: Patients with week-13 increases in T-cell fraction and clonality benefited about 30 times more often.

CDR1 and CDR2 from the germline V gene are SGHNT and YENEEA. The CDR3 spans 16 residues. With 2 bases removed from V and 0 bases from J, the gap between germline ends came to 8 bases. V and J are TRBV11-3 and TRBJ2-6; D might be TRBD1 (5 bases). The sequence was collected from a human donor with melanoma. The sample was tumor tissue (inferred from file names), taken from a patient given nivolumab and ipilimumab in sequence. The CDR3 loop is CASSLQGVSGANVLTF. The DNA for the CDR3 is TGTGCCAGCAGCTTACAGGGCGTCTCTGGGGCCAACGTCCTGACTTTC.